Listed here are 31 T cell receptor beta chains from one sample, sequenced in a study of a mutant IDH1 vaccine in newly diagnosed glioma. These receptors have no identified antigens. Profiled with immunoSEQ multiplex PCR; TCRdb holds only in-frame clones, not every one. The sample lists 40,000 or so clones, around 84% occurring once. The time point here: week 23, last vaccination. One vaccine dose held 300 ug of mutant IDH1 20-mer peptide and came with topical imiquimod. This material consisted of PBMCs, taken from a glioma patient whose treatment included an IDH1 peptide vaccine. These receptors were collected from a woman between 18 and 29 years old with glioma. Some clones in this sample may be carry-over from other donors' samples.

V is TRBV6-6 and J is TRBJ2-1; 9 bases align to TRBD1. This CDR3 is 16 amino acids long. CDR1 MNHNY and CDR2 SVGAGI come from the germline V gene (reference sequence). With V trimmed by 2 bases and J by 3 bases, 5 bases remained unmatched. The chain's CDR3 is CASSYAQGAYYNEQFF. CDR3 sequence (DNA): TGTGCCAGCAGTTACGCACAGGGGGCTTACTACAATGAGCAGTTCTTC.

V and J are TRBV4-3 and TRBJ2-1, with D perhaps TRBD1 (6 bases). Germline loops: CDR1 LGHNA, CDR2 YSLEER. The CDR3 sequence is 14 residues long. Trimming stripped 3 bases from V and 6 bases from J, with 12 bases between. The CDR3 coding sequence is TGCGCCAGCAGCCAGGTTGGACAGAGCAATGAGCAGTTCTTC. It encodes CASSQVGQSNEQFF.

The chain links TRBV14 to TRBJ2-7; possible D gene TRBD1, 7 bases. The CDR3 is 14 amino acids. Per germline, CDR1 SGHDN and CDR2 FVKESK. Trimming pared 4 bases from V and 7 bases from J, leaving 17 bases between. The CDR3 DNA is TGTGCCAGCAGCCGTGAGACAGGGAGGAGTGAGCAGTACTTC. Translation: CASSRETGRSEQYF.

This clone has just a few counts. CDR3 sequence reads: CASSLASGTDTQYF. The CDR3 region has the DNA TGTGCCAGCAGTCTAGCCTCGGGGACAGATACGCAGTATTTT. The chain uses TRBV6-4 and TRBJ2-3, with D perhaps matching TRBD2 (5 bases). The length of the CDR3 is 14 residues. With 5 bases removed from V and 3 bases from J, the gap between germline ends came to 12 bases. Germline V gene data show CDR1 as MRHNA and CDR2 as SNTAGT.

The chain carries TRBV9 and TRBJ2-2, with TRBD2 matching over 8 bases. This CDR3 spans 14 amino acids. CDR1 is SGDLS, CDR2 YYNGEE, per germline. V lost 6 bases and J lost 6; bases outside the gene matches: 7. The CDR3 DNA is TGTGCCAGCACTCCTAGCGGGTCGTCCGGGGAGCTGTTTTTT. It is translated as CASTPSGSSGELFF.

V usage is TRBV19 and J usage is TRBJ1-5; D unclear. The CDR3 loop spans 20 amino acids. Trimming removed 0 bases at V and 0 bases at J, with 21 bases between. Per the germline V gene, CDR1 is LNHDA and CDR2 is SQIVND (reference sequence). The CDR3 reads CASSIDPGRIRANSNQPQHF. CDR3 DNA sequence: TGTGCCAGTAGTATAGATCCTGGCAGAATTAGGGCGAATAGCAATCAGCCCCAGCATTTT.

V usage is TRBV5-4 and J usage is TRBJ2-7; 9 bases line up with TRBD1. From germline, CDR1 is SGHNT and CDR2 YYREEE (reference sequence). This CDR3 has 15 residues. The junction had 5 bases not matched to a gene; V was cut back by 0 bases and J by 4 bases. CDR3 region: CASSLGDGQGYEQYF. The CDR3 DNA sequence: TGTGCCAGCAGCTTGGGGGACGGACAGGGGTACGAGCAGTACTTC.

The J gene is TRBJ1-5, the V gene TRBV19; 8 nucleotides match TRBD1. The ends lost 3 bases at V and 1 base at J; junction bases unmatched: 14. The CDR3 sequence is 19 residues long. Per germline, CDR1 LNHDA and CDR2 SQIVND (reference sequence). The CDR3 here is CASSMVGQELISSNQPQHF. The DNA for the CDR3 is TGTGCCAGTAGTATGGTGGGACAGGAACTGATATCCAGCAATCAGCCCCAGCATTTT. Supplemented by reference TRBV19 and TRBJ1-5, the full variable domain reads DGGITQSPKYLFRKEGQNVTLSCEQNLNHDAMYWYRQDPGQGLRLIYYSQIVNDFQKGDIAEGYSVSREKKESFPLTVTSAQKNPTAFYLCASSMVGQELISSNQPQHFGDGTRLSIL.

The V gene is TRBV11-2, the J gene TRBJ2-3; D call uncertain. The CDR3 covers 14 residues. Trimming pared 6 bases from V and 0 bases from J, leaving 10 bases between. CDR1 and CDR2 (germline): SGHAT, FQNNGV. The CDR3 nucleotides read TGTGCCAGCAGACCCGGCATAAGCACAGATACGCAGTATTTT. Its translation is CASRPGISTDTQYF.

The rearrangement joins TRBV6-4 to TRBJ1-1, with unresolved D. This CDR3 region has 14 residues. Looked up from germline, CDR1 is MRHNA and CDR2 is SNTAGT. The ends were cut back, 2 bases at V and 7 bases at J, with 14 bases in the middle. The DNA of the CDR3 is TGTGCCAGCAGTGACCGAGACGGAGGAAGTGAAGCTTTCTTT. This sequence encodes CASSDRDGGSEAFF.

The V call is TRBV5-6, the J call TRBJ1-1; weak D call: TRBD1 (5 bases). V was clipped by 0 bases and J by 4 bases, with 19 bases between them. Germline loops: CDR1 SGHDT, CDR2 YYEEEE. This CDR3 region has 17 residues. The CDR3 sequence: CASSLGRGGLMGTEAFF. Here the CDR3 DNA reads TGTGCCAGCAGCTTGGGAAGGGGCGGCTTGATGGGCACTGAAGCTTTCTTT.

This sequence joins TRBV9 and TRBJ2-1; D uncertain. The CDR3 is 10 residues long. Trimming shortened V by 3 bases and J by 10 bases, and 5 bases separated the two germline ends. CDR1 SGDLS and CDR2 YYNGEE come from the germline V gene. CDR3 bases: TGTGCCAGCAGCGGGGCCGAGCAGTTCTTC. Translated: CASSGAEQFF.

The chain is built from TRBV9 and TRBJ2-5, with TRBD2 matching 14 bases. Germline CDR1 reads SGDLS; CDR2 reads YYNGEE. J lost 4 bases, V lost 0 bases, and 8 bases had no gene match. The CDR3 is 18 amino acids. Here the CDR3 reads CASSVEQGLAGVGETQYF. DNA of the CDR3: TGTGCCAGCAGCGTAGAACAGGGACTAGCGGGAGTGGGAGAGACCCAGTACTTC.

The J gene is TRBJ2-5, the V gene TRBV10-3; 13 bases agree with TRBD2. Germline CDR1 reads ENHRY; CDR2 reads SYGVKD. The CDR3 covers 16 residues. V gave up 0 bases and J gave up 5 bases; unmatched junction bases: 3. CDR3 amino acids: CAISESRLAGGETQYF. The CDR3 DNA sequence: TGTGCCATCAGTGAGTCTAGACTAGCGGGGGGCGAGACCCAGTACTTC.

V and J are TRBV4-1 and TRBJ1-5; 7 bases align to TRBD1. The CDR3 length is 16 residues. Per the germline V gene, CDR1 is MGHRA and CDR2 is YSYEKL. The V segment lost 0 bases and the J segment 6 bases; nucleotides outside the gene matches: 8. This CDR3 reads CASSQEGGGGGQPQHF. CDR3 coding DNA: TGCGCCAGCAGCCAAGAGGGAGGGGGCGGAGGTCAGCCCCAGCATTTT.

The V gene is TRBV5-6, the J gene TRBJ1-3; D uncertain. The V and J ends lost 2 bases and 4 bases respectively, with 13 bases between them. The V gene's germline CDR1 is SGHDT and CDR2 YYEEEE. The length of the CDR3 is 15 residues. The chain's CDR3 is CASSLDPAGGNTIYF. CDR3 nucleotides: TGTGCCAGCAGCTTAGACCCCGCGGGGGGAAACACCATATATTTT.

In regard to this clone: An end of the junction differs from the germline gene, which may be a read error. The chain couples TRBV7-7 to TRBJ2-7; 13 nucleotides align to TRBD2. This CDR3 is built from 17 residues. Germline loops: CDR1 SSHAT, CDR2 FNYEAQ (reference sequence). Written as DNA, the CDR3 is TGTGCTAGCAGCTTAACTAGCGGGAGGGCCCCCTACTACGAGCAGTACTTC. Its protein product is CASSLTSGRAPYYEQYF.

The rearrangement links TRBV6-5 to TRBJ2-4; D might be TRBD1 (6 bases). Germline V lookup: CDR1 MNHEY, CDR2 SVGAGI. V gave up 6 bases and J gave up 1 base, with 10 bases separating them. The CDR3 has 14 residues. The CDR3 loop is CASRSTGAKNIQYF. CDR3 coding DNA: TGTGCCAGCAGATCCACAGGGGCCAAAAACATTCAGTACTTC.

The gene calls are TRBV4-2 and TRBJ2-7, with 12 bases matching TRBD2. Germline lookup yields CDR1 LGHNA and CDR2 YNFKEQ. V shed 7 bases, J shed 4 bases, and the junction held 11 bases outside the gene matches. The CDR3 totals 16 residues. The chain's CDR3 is CASKTKLTSGSYEQYF. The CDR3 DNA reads TGTGCCAGCAAAACCAAGCTGACTAGCGGGAGTTACGAGCAGTACTTC.

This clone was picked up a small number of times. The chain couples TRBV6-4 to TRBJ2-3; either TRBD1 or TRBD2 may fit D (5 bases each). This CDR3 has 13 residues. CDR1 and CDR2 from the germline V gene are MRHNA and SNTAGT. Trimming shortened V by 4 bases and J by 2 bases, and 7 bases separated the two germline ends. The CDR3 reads CASSAGTTDTQYF. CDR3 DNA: TGTGCCAGCAGTGCGGGGACCACAGATACGCAGTATTTT.

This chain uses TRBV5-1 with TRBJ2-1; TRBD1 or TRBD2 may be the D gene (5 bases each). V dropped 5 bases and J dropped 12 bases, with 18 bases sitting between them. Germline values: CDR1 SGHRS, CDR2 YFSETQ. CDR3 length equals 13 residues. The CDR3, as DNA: TGCGCCAGCAGAGAGGGGAGCTCAGATGCGCAGTTCTTC. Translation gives CASREGSSDAQFF.

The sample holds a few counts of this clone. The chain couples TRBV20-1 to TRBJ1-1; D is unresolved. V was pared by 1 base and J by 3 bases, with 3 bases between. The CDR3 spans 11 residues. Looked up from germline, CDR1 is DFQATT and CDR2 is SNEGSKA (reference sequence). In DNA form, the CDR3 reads TGCAGTGCTAGAGCCGACACTGAAGCTTTCTTT. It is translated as CSARADTEAFF.

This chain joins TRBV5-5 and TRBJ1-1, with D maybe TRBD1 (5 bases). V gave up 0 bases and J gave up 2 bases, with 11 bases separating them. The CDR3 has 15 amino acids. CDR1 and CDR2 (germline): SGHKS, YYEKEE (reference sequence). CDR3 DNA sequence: TGTGCCAGCAGCTTGGGGGGGAAACCTAACACTGAAGCTTTCTTT. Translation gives CASSLGGKPNTEAFF.

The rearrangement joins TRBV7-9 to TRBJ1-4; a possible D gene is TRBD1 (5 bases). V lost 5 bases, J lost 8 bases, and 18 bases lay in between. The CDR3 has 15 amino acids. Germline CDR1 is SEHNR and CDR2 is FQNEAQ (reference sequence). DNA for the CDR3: TGTGCCAGCAGCACCCGACCTCTTGGGGGAGAAAAACTGTTTTTT. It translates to CASSTRPLGGEKLFF.

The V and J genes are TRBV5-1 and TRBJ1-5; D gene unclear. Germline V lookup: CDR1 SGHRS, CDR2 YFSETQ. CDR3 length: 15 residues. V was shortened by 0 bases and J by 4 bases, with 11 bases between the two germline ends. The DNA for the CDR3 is TGCGCCAGCAGCTTGGATAGCAGAGGAAATCAGCCCCAGCATTTT. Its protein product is CASSLDSRGNQPQHF.

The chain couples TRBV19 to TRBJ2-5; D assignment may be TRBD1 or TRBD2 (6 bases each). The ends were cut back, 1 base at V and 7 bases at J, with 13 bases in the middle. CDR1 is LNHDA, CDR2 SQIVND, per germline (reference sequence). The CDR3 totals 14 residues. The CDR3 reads CASSIVGGPGTQYF. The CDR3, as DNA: TGTGCCAGTAGTATAGTTGGGGGGCCGGGGACCCAGTACTTC. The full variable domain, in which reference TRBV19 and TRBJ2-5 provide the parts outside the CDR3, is DGGITQSPKYLFRKEGQNVTLSCEQNLNHDAMYWYRQDPGQGLRLIYYSQIVNDFQKGDIAEGYSVSREKKESFPLTVTSAQKNPTAFYLCASSIVGGPGTQYFGPGTRLLVL.

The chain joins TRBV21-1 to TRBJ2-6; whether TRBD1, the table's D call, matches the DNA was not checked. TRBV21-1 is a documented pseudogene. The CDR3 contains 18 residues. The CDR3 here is CASSSRQRTGPGANVLTF. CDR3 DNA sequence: TGTGCCAGCAGCAGCCGTCAGCGGACAGGGCCTGGGGCCAACGTCCTGACTTTC.

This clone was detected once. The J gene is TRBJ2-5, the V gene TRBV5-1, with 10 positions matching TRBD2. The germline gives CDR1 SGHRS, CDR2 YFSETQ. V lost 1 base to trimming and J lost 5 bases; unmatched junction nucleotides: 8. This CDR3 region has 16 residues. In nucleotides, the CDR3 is TGCGCCAGCAGCTTGAGCGGGGGGGGGCCCGGGGAGACCCAGTACTTC. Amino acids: CASSLSGGGPGETQYF.

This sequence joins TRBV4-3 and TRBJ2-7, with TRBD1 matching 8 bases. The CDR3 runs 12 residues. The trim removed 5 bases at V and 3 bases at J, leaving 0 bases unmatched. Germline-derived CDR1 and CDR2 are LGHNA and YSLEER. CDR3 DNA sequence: TGCGCCAGCAGCGACAGGGGCTACGAGCAGTACTTC. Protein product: CASSDRGYEQYF.

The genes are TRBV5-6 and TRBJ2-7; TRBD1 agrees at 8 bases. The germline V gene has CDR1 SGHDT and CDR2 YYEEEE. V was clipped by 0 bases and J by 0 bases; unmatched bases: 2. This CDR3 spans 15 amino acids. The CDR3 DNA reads TGTGCCAGCAGCTTGGGACAGGGGTACTCCTACGAGCAGTACTTC. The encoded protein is CASSLGQGYSYEQYF. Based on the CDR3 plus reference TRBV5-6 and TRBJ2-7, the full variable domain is DAGVTQSPTHLIKTRGQQVTLRCSPKSGHDTVSWYQQALGQGPQFIFQYYEEEERQRGNFPDRFSGHQFPNYSSELNVNALLLGDSALYLCASSLGQGYSYEQYFGPGTRLTVT.

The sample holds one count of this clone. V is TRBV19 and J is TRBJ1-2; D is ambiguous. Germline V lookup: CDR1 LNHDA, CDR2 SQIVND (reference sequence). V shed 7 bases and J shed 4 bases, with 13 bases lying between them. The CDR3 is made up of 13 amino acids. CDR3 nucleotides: TGTGCCAGTAACCCCCGGAGTCCCTATGGCTACACCTTC. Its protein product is CASNPRSPYGYTF.